One and the same sample provided the 16 T cell receptor beta chains below, sequenced in a study of cytomegalovirus exposure and HLA in healthy donors. Assay: immunoSEQ multiplex PCR; the TCRdb copy retains only in-frame clones and omits some. The sample has about 280,000 clones, 88% seen once. Material: PBMCs. The receptor source for this set is a woman aged 18-29 years in good health and CMV-seronegative.

This rearrangement joins TRBV5-1 to TRBJ2-7, with D perhaps TRBD2 (5 bases). The CDR3 has 15 residues. Germline CDR1 is SGHRS and CDR2 is YFSETQ. The germline V and J ends were trimmed by 0 bases and 2 bases, with 12 bases remaining between them. The CDR3 sequence is CASSLAGGPTYEQYF. As DNA, the CDR3 is TGCGCCAGCAGCTTGGCCGGAGGCCCTACCTACGAGCAGTACTTC.

The genes are TRBV11-2 and TRBJ1-1; no clear D. Trimming removed 2 bases from V and 7 bases from J, with 11 bases in between. CDR1 SGHAT and CDR2 FQNNGV come from the germline V gene. CDR3 length: 13 amino acids. In DNA form, the CDR3 reads TGTGCCAGCAGCTTATCGTCGGCGGTTGAAGCTTTCTTT. Translated, it gives CASSLSSAVEAFF.

The chain couples TRBV18 to TRBJ2-2, with 8 bases identical to TRBD1. Trimming at V came to 4 bases and at J to 4 bases, leaving 5 bases not matched to a gene. The CDR3 contains 15 residues. Per germline, CDR1 KGHSH and CDR2 LQKENI. The chain's CDR3 is CASSHRDRSTGELFF. Written as DNA, the CDR3 is TGTGCCAGCTCACACCGGGACAGGTCCACCGGGGAGCTGTTTTTT.

The rearrangement uses TRBV5-1 and TRBJ2-7; tentative D call: TRBD1 (6 bases). Trimming took off 4 bases at V and 0 bases at J, with 14 bases between the two ends. CDR1 is SGHRS and CDR2 is YFSETQ in the germline V gene. This CDR3 is built from 15 residues. The chain's CDR3 is CASSEQGQSSYEQYF. CDR3 in DNA: TGCGCCAGCAGCGAGCAGGGGCAGTCCTCCTACGAGCAGTACTTC.

The chain combines TRBV27 with TRBJ2-3; no clear D gene. The CDR3 covers 12 residues. Germline CDR1 reads MNHEY; CDR2 reads SMNVEV (reference sequence). Trimming shortened V by 10 bases and J by 6 bases, and 14 bases separated the two germline ends. For the CDR3, the DNA is TGTGCCACCTCACGTAGTGGTGATACGCAGTATTTT. Translated, it gives CATSRSGDTQYF.

This clone has at least ten counts. The chain carries TRBV2 and TRBJ1-5; 9 positions agree with TRBD1. J was trimmed by 2 bases and V by 5 bases; bases with no gene match: 4. Per germline, CDR1 SNHLY and CDR2 FYNNEI. The CDR3 totals 15 residues. CDR3 protein: CASSLWTGGNQPQHF. CDR3 DNA sequence: TGTGCCAGCAGTTTATGGACAGGGGGCAATCAGCCCCAGCATTTT.

The gene calls are TRBV30 and TRBJ2-1; perhaps TRBD2 as D (7 bases). V gave up 0 bases and J gave up 1 base, with 25 bases separating them. Germline V gene lookup returns CDR1 GTSNPN and CDR2 SVGIG (reference sequence). The CDR3 runs to 20 residues. CDR3 protein: CAWSVLFTLGGLQSYNEQFF. As DNA, the CDR3 is TGTGCCTGGAGTGTACTGTTTACCCTAGGGGGACTACAATCCTACAATGAGCAGTTCTTC. Complete variable domain (other parts from reference TRBV30 and TRBJ2-1): SQTIHQWPATLVQPVGSPLSLECTVEGTSNPNLYWYRQAAGRGLQLLFYSVGIGQISSEVPQNLSASRPQDRQFILSSKKLLLSDSGFYLCAWSVLFTLGGLQSYNEQFFGPGTRLTVL.

The CDR3 DNA is TGCGCCAGCAGCCAAGCGGGTTTTCAGACAGCCGAAAAACTGTTTTTT. Translation gives CASSQAGFQTAEKLFF. This chain joins TRBV4-1 and TRBJ1-4; D possibly corresponds to TRBD1 (5 bases). The CDR3 spans 16 residues. With 1 base removed from V and 8 bases from J, the gap between germline ends came to 17 bases. Germline loops: CDR1 MGHRA, CDR2 YSYEKL.

This sequence joins TRBV27 and TRBJ2-7; TRBD2 agrees at 14 bases. CDR1 and CDR2 from the germline V gene are MNHEY and SMNVEV (reference sequence). The CDR3 is 14 amino acids. The V segment lost 6 bases and the J segment 6 bases; nucleotides outside the gene matches: 4. CDR3 nucleotide sequence: TGTGCCAGCAGGATGGGACTAGCGGGAGTCGAGCAGTACTTC. Translating gives CASRMGLAGVEQYF.

The gene calls are TRBV27 and TRBJ2-1, with D hard to call. The CDR3 consists of 16 residues. V dropped 0 bases and J dropped 2 bases, with 11 bases sitting between them. CDR1 is MNHEY and CDR2 is SMNVEV in the germline V gene (reference sequence). The CDR3 region is CASSLSVADPYNEQFF. The CDR3 DNA reads TGTGCCAGCAGTTTATCGGTAGCTGATCCCTACAATGAGCAGTTCTTC.

This clone was seen a single time. This chain connects TRBV30 to TRBJ1-2; D not resolved. The V and J ends lost 1 base and 7 bases respectively, with 13 bases between them. The CDR3 totals 13 residues. Germline values: CDR1 GTSNPN, CDR2 SVGIG (reference sequence). CDR3 sequence reads: CAWSEQATAGYTF. The CDR3 nucleotides are TGTGCCTGGAGTGAGCAGGCCACCGCTGGCTACACCTTC.

This sequence joins TRBV28 and TRBJ2-7; possible D gene TRBD2, 6 bases. Germline lookup yields CDR1 MDHEN and CDR2 SYDVKM. The CDR3 sequence is 14 residues long. The V end lost 5 bases, the J end lost 9 bases, and 20 bases lay between the germline ends. The chain's CDR3 is CASSPTQAGGVQYF. CDR3 in DNA: TGTGCCAGCAGTCCCACCCAAGCCGGCGGGGTGCAGTACTTC. Based on the CDR3 plus reference TRBV28 and TRBJ2-7, the full variable domain is DVKVTQSSRYLVKRTGEKVFLECVQDMDHENMFWYRQDPGLGLRLIYFSYDVKMKEKGDIPEGYSVSREKKERFSLILESASTNQTSMYLCASSPTQAGGVQYFGPGTRLTVT.

The J gene is TRBJ2-3, the V gene TRBV2; TRBD1 agrees at 7 bases. Germline trimming cut 4 bases from V and 2 bases from J; bases unmatched to any gene: 6. This CDR3 has 15 amino acids. In germline, CDR1 is SNHLY, CDR2 FYNNEI. CDR3 region: CASSARDRATDTQYF. CDR3 coding DNA: TGTGCCAGCAGTGCCCGGGACAGAGCCACAGATACGCAGTATTTT.

The V gene is TRBV27, the J gene TRBJ1-5, with D unclear. Germline V gives CDR1 MNHEY, CDR2 SMNVEV (reference sequence). This CDR3 has 15 amino acids. The V end lost 2 bases, the J end lost 3 bases, and 11 bases lay between the germline ends. The CDR3 bases are TGTGCCAGCAGTTTAGCTCCCCGAGCCAATCAGCCCCAGCATTTT. Amino acids: CASSLAPRANQPQHF.

The chain recombines TRBV11-2 with TRBJ2-3; TRBD2 matches 13 bases. The trim removed 5 bases at V and 4 bases at J, leaving 6 bases unmatched. Germline-derived CDR1 and CDR2 are SGHAT and FQNNGV. This CDR3 comprises 16 residues. CDR3 coding DNA: TGTGCCAGCAGCCAAACTAGCGGGAGGGCCTCAGATACGCAGTATTTT. Residues: CASSQTSGRASDTQYF.

The chain has TRBV5-4 and TRBJ2-3; a possible D gene is TRBD1 (6 bases). Germline V gene data show CDR1 as SGHNT and CDR2 as YYREEE (reference sequence). V shed 0 bases and J shed 4 bases, with 18 bases lying between them. This CDR3 spans 17 amino acids. The CDR3 here is CASSLDQRQARADTQYF. The CDR3 nucleotides read TGTGCCAGCAGCTTGGACCAAAGACAGGCTAGGGCAGATACGCAGTATTTT.